Detailed here is one T cell receptor beta chain. Its antigen is still unknown. The V and J ends lost 2 bases and 4 bases, in that order; junction bases with no gene match: 6. The CDR3 sequence is 15 residues long. The germline gives CDR1 SGHTA, CDR2 FQGTGA. This entry comes from a study of siplizumab effects on memory and regulatory T cells. Study-wide results and limits: A minor fraction of alloreactive clones, and no more, mapped to unstimulated subsets. Many proliferating CD4+ or CD8+ clones remained unclassified. Roughly 80-96% of them could not be assigned either a naive or a memory phenotype. The apparent diversity of naive T cells exceeded that of memory cells, and naive T cells seemed to make a major contribution to the alloresponse. Tregs proliferating in siplizumab cultures lacked confirmation of their suppressive function.

Libraries were prepared by immunoSEQ multiplex PCR; TCRdb keeps only in-frame clonotypes and omits some of them. This table has 100,000 or so clones, 91% appearing once. What was sequenced was CD4+ T cells sorted from blood. This chain links TRBV7-3 with TRBJ2-5; TRBD2 aligns across 8 bases. The receptor's source is a human donor in good health. Some clones in this sample may be carry-over from other donors' samples. The CDR3 region is CASSLSAAGVETQYF. The CDR3 coding sequence is TGTGCCAGCAGCTTATCCGCAGCGGGAGTAGAGACCCAGTACTTC.